Listed here is a single T cell receptor (beta chain). Data came from immunoSEQ multiplex PCR; TCRdb stores just in-frame clones and leaves some out. The sample lists approximately 190,000 clones, over 75% occurring once. The source of the sample is a study of blood T cell repertoires in COVID-19. Study context: Both acute and convalescent COVID-19 samples were obtained from the United States, Italy and Spain. Sample material is recorded as cDNA or gDNA derived from T cells, B-cell-depleted T cells, or PBMCs.

The CDR3 length is 18 residues. J was trimmed by 1 base and V by 4 bases; bases with no gene match: 9. Germline V gene lookup returns CDR1 SGHTA and CDR2 FQGNSA. The source material was peripheral blood. This chain joins TRBV7-2 and TRBJ2-6; 8 nucleotides match TRBD1. The clonotype originates from a man older than 75 with acute or convalescent COVID-19. The chain's CDR3 is CASSSRTGSSSGANVLTF. CDR3 coding DNA: TGTGCCAGCAGCTCCAGGACAGGGTCTAGTTCTGGGGCCAACGTCCTGACTTTC.